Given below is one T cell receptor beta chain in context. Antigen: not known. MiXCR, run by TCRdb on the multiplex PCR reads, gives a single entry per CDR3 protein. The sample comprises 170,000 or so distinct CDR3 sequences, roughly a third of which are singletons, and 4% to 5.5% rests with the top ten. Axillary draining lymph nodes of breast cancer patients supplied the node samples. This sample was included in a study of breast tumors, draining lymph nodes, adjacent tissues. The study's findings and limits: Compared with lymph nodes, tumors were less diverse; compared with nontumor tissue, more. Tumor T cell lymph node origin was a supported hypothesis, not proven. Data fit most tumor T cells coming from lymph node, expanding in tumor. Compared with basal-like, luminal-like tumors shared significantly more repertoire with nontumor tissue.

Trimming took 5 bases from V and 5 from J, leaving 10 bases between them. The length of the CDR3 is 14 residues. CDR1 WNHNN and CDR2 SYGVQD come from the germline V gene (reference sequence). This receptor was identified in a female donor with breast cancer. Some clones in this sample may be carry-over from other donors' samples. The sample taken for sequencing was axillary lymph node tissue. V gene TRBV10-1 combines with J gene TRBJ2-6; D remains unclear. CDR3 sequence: CASSSKDRANVLTF. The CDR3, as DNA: TGCGCCAGCAGTAGTAAAGACAGGGCCAACGTCCTGACTTTC.